The 27 T cell receptor beta chains presented below share a single source sample, sequenced in a study of human T cells and chemical hapten exposure. TCRdb analysed the RACE reads with MiXCR anew, one entry per CDR3 protein. The sample carries approximately 89,000 distinct CDR3 sequences, roughly a tenth recorded once. Time point defined: patch test 2, 6 weeks after DPC sensitization. The treatment: therapeutic diphenylcyclopropenone sensitization with weekly scalp DPC. The sequenced sample was whole blood, obtained in connection with sensitization to the hapten diphenylcyclopropenone (DPC). Receptor source: a woman younger than 45 with alopecia areata. Some clones in this sample may be carry-over from other donors' samples.

This clonotype was found many times. The chain combines TRBV12-3 or TRBV12-4 with TRBJ1-5; a weak D match, TRBD1 (5 bases). This CDR3 has 14 amino acids. Deletions cut 0 bases from V and 6 bases from J, with 9 bases between. CDR3 loop: CASSLARGTQPQHF. The DNA of the CDR3 is TGTGCCAGCAGTTTAGCGCGGGGGACTCAGCCCCAGCATTTT.

This clonotype was recorded only once. A much more abundant neighbour one base away suggests this may be a read error. The V and J genes are TRBV30 and TRBJ1-1; D is possibly TRBD1 (5 bases). Germline loops: CDR1 GTSNPN, CDR2 SVGIG (reference sequence). Trimming removed 8 bases at V and 0 bases at J, with 13 bases between. The CDR3 loop spans 13 amino acids. CDR3 residues: CAQGRPMNTEAFF. CDR3 in DNA: TGTGCCCAGGGCCGCCCGATGAACACTGAAGCTTTCTTT. Full variable domain (rest looked up from reference TRBV30 and TRBJ1-1): SQTIHQWPATLVQPVGSPLSLECTVEGTSNPNLYWYRQAAGRGLQLLFYSVGIGQISSEVPQNLSASRPQDRQFILSSKKLLLSDSGFYLCAQGRPMNTEAFFGQGTRLTVV.

This chain connects TRBV29-1 to TRBJ1-1; D is ambiguous. Germline V lookup: CDR1 SQVTM, CDR2 ANQGSEA. The CDR3 runs to 13 residues. V lost 3 bases, J lost 0 bases, and 8 bases lay in between. The CDR3 protein is CSVDGDVNTEAFF. In DNA, the CDR3 is TGCAGCGTTGATGGGGATGTGAACACTGAAGCTTTCTTT.

This clonotype occurred many times. The V and J genes are TRBV11-3 and TRBJ2-1; TRBD2 matches 12 bases. The germline V gene encodes CDR1 SGHNT and CDR2 YENEEA. This CDR3 is built from 15 residues. With 5 bases clipped from V and 4 bases from J, the junction kept 3 bases outside the gene matches. CDR3 sequence reads: CASSLAGGDYNEQFF. CDR3 bases: TGTGCCAGCAGCCTAGCGGGAGGGGATTACAATGAGCAGTTCTTC.

This clonotype was counted only a few times. The J gene is TRBJ2-5, the V gene TRBV6-5; D not resolved. V lost 6 bases, J lost 5 bases, and 13 bases lay in between. Germline CDR1 reads MNHEY; CDR2 reads SVGAGI. The CDR3 is 13 amino acids. CDR3 nucleotides: TGTGCCAGCAGCAAACAGAGAGTGGAGACCCAGTACTTC. It specifies CASSKQRVETQYF.

This clonotype has at least ten counts. The chain recombines TRBV2 with TRBJ1-4; unclear D gene. The germline CDR1 and CDR2 sequences are SNHLY and FYNNEI. The CDR3 runs to 15 residues. Between the trimmed V and J ends, which lost 1 base and 3 bases, there was a span of 9 bases. The CDR3 protein is CASSEEGIANEKLFF. The CDR3 nucleotides are TGTGCCAGCAGTGAAGAAGGGATAGCTAATGAAAAACTGTTTTTT.

The table lists this clonotype with many counts. The gene calls are TRBV10-3 and TRBJ2-7, with 9 bases matching TRBD2. The CDR3 has 14 residues. With 4 bases clipped from V and 6 bases from J, the junction kept 7 bases outside the gene matches. Per germline, CDR1 ENHRY and CDR2 SYGVKD. The CDR3 protein is CAISVPGLASEQYF. CDR3 sequence (DNA): TGTGCCATCAGTGTCCCGGGACTAGCCAGCGAGCAGTACTTC.

The rearrangement links TRBV12-3 or TRBV12-4 to TRBJ1-2; 9 bases are a match to TRBD1. The CDR3 covers 14 residues. V dropped 4 bases and J dropped 7; count of bases not matched to a gene: 7. The CDR3 here is CASSSDRGWGGYTF. In DNA, the CDR3 is TGTGCCAGCAGTTCCGACAGGGGGTGGGGTGGCTACACCTTC.

The sample holds many counts of this clonotype. This chain uses TRBV7-9 with TRBJ2-1; TRBD1 might be the D (5 bases). Trimming removed 1 base at V and 4 bases at J, with 17 bases between. Germline V gives CDR1 SEHNR, CDR2 FQNEAQ (reference sequence). The CDR3 extends over 17 amino acids. CDR3 coding DNA: TGTGCCAGCAGCTTAGTAGGGGCCAGTGGTCAGTACAATGAGCAGTTCTTC. Protein: CASSLVGASGQYNEQFF. Based on the CDR3 plus reference TRBV7-9 and TRBJ2-1, the full variable domain is DTGVSQNPRHKITKRGQNVTFRCDPISEHNRLYWYRQTLGQGPEFLTYFQNEAQLEKSRLLSDRFSAERPKGSFSTLEIQRTEQGDSAMYLCASSLVGASGQYNEQFFGPGTRLTVL.

This clonotype was observed many times. The rearrangement links TRBV12-3 or TRBV12-4 to TRBJ2-5; 12 bases agree with TRBD2. The CDR3 loop spans 14 amino acids. With V trimmed by 6 bases and J by 5 bases, 4 bases remained unmatched. The CDR3 is CASRTGTSGETQYF. DNA for the CDR3: TGTGCCAGCAGGACCGGGACTAGCGGGGAGACCCAGTACTTC.

This chain joins TRBV3-1 and TRBJ1-3; D is unresolved. Trimming cost V 5 bases and J 0 bases, with 8 bases left between them. This CDR3 contains 14 residues. Per germline, CDR1 LGHDT and CDR2 YNNKEL (reference sequence). CDR3 in amino acids: CASSVTLSGNTIYF. DNA of the CDR3: TGTGCCAGCAGCGTGACACTCTCTGGAAACACCATATATTTT.

With regard to this clonotype: A much larger clone sits a single nucleotide away, making a read error possible. This likely comes from a read error, as the CDR3 has no conserved phenylalanine or tryptophan at its end. The chain uses TRBV19 and TRBJ1-2; D is unresolved. With 4 bases removed from V and 2 bases from J, the gap between germline ends came to 5 bases. CDR3 length: 12 amino acids. Germline-derived CDR1 and CDR2 are LNHDA and SQIVND (reference sequence). The CDR3 reads CASSSWNYGYTL. CDR3 DNA: TGTGCCAGTAGTAGTTGGAACTATGGCTACACCTTG.

This clonotype was recorded many times. The chain carries TRBV24-1 and TRBJ2-7; no clear D gene. CDR1 and CDR2 from the germline V gene are KGHDR and SFDVKD. The CDR3 length is 12 residues. V was cut by 5 bases and J by 3 bases, with 7 bases left in between. The CDR3 sequence: CATSGPGYEQYF. The CDR3, as DNA: TGTGCCACCAGTGGACCGGGCTACGAGCAGTACTTC.

This chain uses TRBV20-1 with TRBJ2-1; D not resolved. V was pared by 5 bases and J by 9 bases, with 14 bases between. CDR1 is DFQATT, CDR2 SNEGSKA, per germline (reference sequence). The CDR3 has 12 residues. CDR3 coding DNA: TGCAGTGCTGACTTAGGCGTTGGTGAGCAGTTCTTC. Protein: CSADLGVGEQFF.

This clonotype was seen at least ten times. V and J are TRBV29-1 and TRBJ2-1; tentative D call: TRBD1 (5 bases). Germline lookup yields CDR1 SQVTM and CDR2 ANQGSEA. The CDR3 has 15 residues. Between the trimmed V and J ends, which lost 1 base and 7 bases, there was a span of 17 bases. The CDR3 DNA reads as TGCAGCGTTGAAGGCAGATCGGCTGGGGCTAATGAGCAGTTCTTC. Protein sequence: CSVEGRSAGANEQFF.

This clonotype has at least ten counts. The CDR3 carries no conserved terminal phenylalanine or tryptophan, so it likely arises from a read error. No DNA is shown, since the ends of the CDR3 on it are uncertain; the CDR3 is the one TCRdb lists. The gene calls are TRBV3-1 and TRBJ2-3; no DNA check was done on the table's D call, TRBD2. Ends included, the CDR3 has 14 residues. Germline CDR1 and CDR2: LGHDT and YNNKEL (reference sequence). The CDR3: CASSQVSSGRALAI.

In its sample, this clonotype was seen a few times. This chain uses TRBV6-2 or TRBV6-3 with TRBJ1-1; D uncertain. CDR1 is MNHEY and CDR2 is SVGEGT in the germline V gene. V lost 0 bases to trimming and J lost 1 base, with 9 bases between them. CDR3 size: 15 residues. The CDR3 sequence is CASSYSNTRNTEAFF. The DNA for the CDR3 is TGTGCCAGCAGTTACTCGAACACGAGGAACACTGAAGCTTTCTTT.

There are many counts of this clonotype. J is TRBJ2-1 and V is TRBV12-3 or TRBV12-4; TRBD2 matches 9 bases. The V and J ends lost 3 bases and 9 bases, in that order; junction bases with no gene match: 12. The CDR3 is 16 residues long. The CDR3 sequence is CASSFVAGVSYGEQFF. As DNA, the CDR3 is TGTGCCAGCAGTTTTGTAGCGGGGGTGTCCTACGGTGAGCAGTTCTTC.

This clonotype was seen many times. The chain employs TRBV19 and TRBJ2-1; 9 nucleotides align to TRBD2. CDR1 and CDR2 (germline): LNHDA, SQIVND (reference sequence). The CDR3 loop spans 15 amino acids. V shed 4 bases and J 2 bases; nucleotides not matched to a gene: 3. The CDR3 DNA reads as TGTGCCAGTAGTACGGCGGGGGGGCCCTACAATGAGCAGTTCTTC. This translates into CASSTAGGPYNEQFF.

This chain uses TRBV29-1 with TRBJ1-1, with TRBD1 identical over 9 bases. The V gene end was trimmed by 7 bases and the J gene end by 8 bases; junction bases not matched to a gene: 11. CDR1 is SQVTM, CDR2 ANQGSEA, per germline. CDR3 length: 13 amino acids. CDR3 loop: CSATQSGTGEAFF. The CDR3 coding sequence is TGCAGCGCCACACAATCCGGGACAGGGGAAGCTTTCTTT. The entire variable domain, with the rest obtained from reference TRBV29-1 and TRBJ1-1, is as follows: SAVISQKPSRDICQRGTSLTIQCQVDSQVTMMFWYRQQPGQSLTLIATANQGSEATYESGFVIDKFPISRPNLTFSTLTVSNMSPEDSSIYLCSATQSGTGEAFFGQGTRLTVV.

The table lists this clonotype with a count of one. Just one base apart from a much larger clone, this may be a read error. The rearrangement uses TRBV28 and TRBJ2-3; TRBD2 matches 16 bases. Germline V lookup: CDR1 MDHEN, CDR2 SYDVKM. This CDR3 is built from 17 residues. The DNA of the CDR3 is TGTGCCAGCAGTGGGACTAGCGGGGGGGTCGGCACAGTTACGCAGTATTTT. Translating gives CASSGTSGGVGTVTQYF.

The rearrangement joins TRBV4-2 to TRBJ2-2, with D perhaps TRBD2 (6 bases). The germline CDR1 and CDR2 sequences are LGHNA and YNFKEQ. The CDR3 has 15 residues. V lost 2 bases and J 2 bases, leaving 9 bases between the germline ends. The CDR3 nucleotides read TGTGCCAGCAGCCAACCCGGGACTAACACCGGGGAGCTGTTTTTT. Translation: CASSQPGTNTGELFF.

This clonotype was found many times. The chain is built from TRBV5-1 and TRBJ2-5; no firm D call. There are 13 residues in the CDR3. Trimming shortened V by 7 bases and J by 5 bases, and 15 bases separated the two germline ends. Looked up from germline, CDR1 is SGHRS and CDR2 is YFSETQ. CDR3 sequence (DNA): TGCGCCAGCTCCCCGGGCCGGCGGGAGACCCAGTACTTC. This translates into CASSPGRRETQYF.

The gene calls are TRBV12-5 and TRBJ1-1; 8 bases line up with TRBD1. V trimming: 3 bases; J trimming: 2 bases; junction bases outside the gene matches: 11. This CDR3 comprises 17 residues. CDR1 is LGHNT, CDR2 FRNRAP, per germline. DNA of the CDR3: TGTGCTAGTGGTTTCCCCAAGACAGGGGTAAAAAACACTGAAGCTTTCTTT. Amino acids: CASGFPKTGVKNTEAFF.

The rearrangement uses TRBV5-1 and TRBJ2-5; the D gene could be TRBD1 or TRBD2 (5 bases each). Looked up from germline, CDR1 is SGHRS and CDR2 is YFSETQ. This CDR3 comprises 15 residues. Between the trimmed V and J ends, which lost 2 bases and 0 bases, there was a span of 11 bases. The DNA of the CDR3 is TGCGCCAGCAGCTTTACCGGGACCTACCAAGAGACCCAGTACTTC. This translates into CASSFTGTYQETQYF.

This clonotype has at least ten counts. The J gene is TRBJ1-2, the V gene TRBV5-1; 9 nucleotides align to TRBD1. J gave up 6 bases and V 4 bases, and 7 bases lay outside the gene matches. Germline lookup yields CDR1 SGHRS and CDR2 YFSETQ. This CDR3 region has 14 residues. The chain's CDR3 is CASSPDRGLNGYTF. The CDR3 region has the DNA TGCGCCAGCAGCCCGGACAGGGGTCTCAATGGCTACACCTTC.

In its sample, this clonotype was seen many times. The chain joins TRBV30 to TRBJ2-1; 9 bases map to TRBD2. Germline V gene lookup returns CDR1 GTSNPN and CDR2 SVGIG (reference sequence). This CDR3 comprises 12 residues. The CDR3 coding sequence is TGTGCTTATAGCGGGGGATACAATGAGCAGTTCTTC. Translated: CAYSGGYNEQFF.